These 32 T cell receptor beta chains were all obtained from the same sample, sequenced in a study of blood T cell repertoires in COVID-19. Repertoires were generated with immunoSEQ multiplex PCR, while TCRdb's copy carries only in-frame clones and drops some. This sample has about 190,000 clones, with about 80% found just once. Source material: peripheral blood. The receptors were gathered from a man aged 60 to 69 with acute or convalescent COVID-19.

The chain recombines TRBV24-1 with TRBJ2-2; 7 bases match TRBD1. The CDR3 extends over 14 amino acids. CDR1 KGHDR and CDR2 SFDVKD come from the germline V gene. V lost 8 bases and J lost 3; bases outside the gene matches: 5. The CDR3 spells CATNRGVDTGELFF. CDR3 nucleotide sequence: TGTGCCACCAACAGGGGTGTGGACACCGGGGAGCTGTTTTTT.

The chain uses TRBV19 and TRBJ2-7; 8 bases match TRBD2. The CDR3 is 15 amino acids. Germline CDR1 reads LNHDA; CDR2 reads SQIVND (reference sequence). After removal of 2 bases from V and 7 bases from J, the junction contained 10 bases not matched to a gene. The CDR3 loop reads CASSIRGRREGEQYF. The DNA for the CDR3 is TGTGCCAGTAGTATAAGGGGACGACGGGAGGGGGAGCAGTACTTC.

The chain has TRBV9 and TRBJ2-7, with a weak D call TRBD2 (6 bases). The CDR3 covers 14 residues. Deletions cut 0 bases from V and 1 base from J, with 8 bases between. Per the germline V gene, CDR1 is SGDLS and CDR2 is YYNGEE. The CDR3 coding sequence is TGTGCCAGCAGCGTAGAGGCGGGATCCTACGAGCAGTACTTC. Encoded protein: CASSVEAGSYEQYF.

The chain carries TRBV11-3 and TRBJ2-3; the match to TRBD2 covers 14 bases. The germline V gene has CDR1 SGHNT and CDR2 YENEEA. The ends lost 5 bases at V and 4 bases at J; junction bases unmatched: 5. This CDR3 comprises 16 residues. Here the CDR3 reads CASSQGTSGSSDTQYF. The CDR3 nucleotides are TGTGCCAGCAGCCAAGGGACTAGCGGGAGTTCAGATACGCAGTATTTT.

The CDR3 here is CASSLGLAPYNEQFF. Written as DNA, the CDR3 is TGTGCCAGCAGTTTAGGGCTAGCCCCATACAATGAGCAGTTCTTC. The chain couples TRBV27 to TRBJ2-1, with D perhaps matching TRBD2 (5 bases). Per germline, CDR1 MNHEY and CDR2 SMNVEV (reference sequence). Trimming left V 2 bases short and J 4 bases short, with 12 bases between. The CDR3 contains 15 residues.

CDR3 bases: TGTGCCATCAGTGAGTTGCAGGGGGTTGGCTACACCTTC. Translated, it gives CAISELQGVGYTF. This chain connects TRBV10-3 to TRBJ1-2, with 7 bases that match TRBD1. The CDR3 consists of 13 residues. Germline CDR1 and CDR2: ENHRY and SYGVKD. V lost 1 base to trimming and J lost 7 bases; unmatched junction nucleotides: 3.

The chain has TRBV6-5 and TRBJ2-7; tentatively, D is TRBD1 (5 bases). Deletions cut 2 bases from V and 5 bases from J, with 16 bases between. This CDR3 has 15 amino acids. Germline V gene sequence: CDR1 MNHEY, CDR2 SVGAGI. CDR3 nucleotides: TGTGCCAGCAGTTACGGATCGGGCAGGGTAGACGAGCAGTACTTC. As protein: CASSYGSGRVDEQYF.

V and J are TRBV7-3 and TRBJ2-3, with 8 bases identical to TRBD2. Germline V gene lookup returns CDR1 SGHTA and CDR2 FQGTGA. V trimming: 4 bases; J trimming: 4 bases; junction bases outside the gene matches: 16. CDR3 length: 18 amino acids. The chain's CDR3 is CASSSMTHPLRGADTQYF. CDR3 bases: TGTGCCAGCAGCTCAATGACGCATCCCCTGCGGGGGGCAGATACGCAGTATTTT.

Written as DNA, the CDR3 is TGTGCCAGCGGGGGGGCCGACTCTACAGAGACCCAGTACTTC. Amino acid sequence: CASGGADSTETQYF. The genes are TRBV5-4 and TRBJ2-5, with a tentative D call TRBD2 (7 bases). This CDR3 has 14 amino acids. Germline V gene sequence: CDR1 SGHNT, CDR2 YYREEE (reference sequence). V was cut by 7 bases and J by 4 bases, with 17 bases left in between.

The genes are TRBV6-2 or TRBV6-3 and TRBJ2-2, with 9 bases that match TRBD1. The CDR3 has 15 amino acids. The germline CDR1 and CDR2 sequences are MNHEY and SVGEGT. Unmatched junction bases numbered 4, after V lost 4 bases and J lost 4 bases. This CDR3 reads CASSLQGAGTGELFF. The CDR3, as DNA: TGTGCCAGCAGTTTACAGGGGGCGGGCACCGGGGAGCTGTTTTTT.

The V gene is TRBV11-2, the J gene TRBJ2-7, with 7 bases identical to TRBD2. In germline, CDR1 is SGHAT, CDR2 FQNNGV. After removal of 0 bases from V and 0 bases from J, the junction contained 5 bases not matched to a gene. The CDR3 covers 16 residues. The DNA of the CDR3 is TGTGCCAGCAGCTTAGATCTTCGACTAGCCTCCTACGAGCAGTACTTC. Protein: CASSLDLRLASYEQYF.

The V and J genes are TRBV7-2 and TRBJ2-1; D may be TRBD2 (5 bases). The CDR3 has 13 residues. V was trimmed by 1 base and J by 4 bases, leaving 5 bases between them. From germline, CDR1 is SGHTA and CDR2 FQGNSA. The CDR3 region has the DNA TGTGCCAGCAGCTTAGGGGAGTACAATGAGCAGTTCTTC. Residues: CASSLGEYNEQFF.

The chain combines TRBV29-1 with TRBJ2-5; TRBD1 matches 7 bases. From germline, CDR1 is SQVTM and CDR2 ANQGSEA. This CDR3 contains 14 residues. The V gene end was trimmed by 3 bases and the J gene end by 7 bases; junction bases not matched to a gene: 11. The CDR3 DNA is TGCAGCGTTGAGATGCTCAACTCAGGGGGGACCCAGTACTTC. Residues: CSVEMLNSGGTQYF.

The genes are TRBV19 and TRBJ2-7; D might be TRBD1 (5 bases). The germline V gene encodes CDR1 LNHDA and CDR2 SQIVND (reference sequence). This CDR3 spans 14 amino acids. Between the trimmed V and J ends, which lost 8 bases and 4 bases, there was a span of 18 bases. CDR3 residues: CASGPRRTTYEQYF. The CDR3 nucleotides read TGTGCCAGTGGGCCTCGGCGGACAACGTACGAGCAGTACTTC.

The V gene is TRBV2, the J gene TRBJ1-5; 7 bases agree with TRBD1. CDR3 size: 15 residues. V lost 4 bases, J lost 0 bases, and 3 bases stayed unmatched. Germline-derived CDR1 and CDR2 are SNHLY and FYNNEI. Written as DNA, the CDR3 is TGTGCCAGCAGTGGACAGGGAGGTAGCAATCAGCCCCAGCATTTT. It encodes CASSGQGGSNQPQHF.

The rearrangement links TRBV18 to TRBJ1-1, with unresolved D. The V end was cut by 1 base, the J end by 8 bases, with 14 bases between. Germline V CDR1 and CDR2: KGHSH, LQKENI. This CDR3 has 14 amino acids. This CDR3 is CASSPLQDGREAFF. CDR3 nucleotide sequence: TGTGCCAGCTCACCACTTCAGGACGGGAGAGAAGCTTTCTTT.

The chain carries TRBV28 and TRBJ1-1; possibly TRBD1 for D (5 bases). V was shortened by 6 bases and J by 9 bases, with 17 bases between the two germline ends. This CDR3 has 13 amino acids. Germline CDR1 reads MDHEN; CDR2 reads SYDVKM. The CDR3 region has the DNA TGTGCCAGCAGCCCCGGGGGGGGATCGAAAGCTTTCTTT. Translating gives CASSPGGGSKAFF.

CDR3 in amino acids: CASSYSRGLLNTEAFF. Here the CDR3 DNA reads TGTGCCAGCAGTTACTCTCGAGGACTCCTGAACACTGAAGCTTTCTTT. The rearrangement uses TRBV6-6 and TRBJ1-1; the D is unclear. In germline, CDR1 is MNHNY, CDR2 SVGAGI (reference sequence). The V end lost 0 bases, the J end lost 0 bases, and 11 bases lay between the germline ends. The CDR3 extends over 16 amino acids.

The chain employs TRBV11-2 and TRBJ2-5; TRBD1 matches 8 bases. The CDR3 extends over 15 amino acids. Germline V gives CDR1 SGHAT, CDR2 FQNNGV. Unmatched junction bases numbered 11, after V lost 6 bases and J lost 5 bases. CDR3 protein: CASSPGQGGSETQYF. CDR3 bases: TGTGCCAGCAGTCCAGGACAGGGAGGAAGCGAGACCCAGTACTTC. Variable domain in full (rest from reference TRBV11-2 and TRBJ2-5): EAGVAQSPRYKIIEKRQSVAFWCNPISGHATLYWYQQILGQGPKLLIQFQNNGVVDDSQLPKDRFSAERLKGVDSTLKIQPAKLEDSAVYLCASSPGQGGSETQYFGPGTRLLVL.

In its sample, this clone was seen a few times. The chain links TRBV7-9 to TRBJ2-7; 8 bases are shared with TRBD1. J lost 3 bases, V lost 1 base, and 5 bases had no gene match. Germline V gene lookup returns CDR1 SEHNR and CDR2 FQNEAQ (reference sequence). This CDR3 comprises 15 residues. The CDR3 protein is CASSLVEQGDYEQYF. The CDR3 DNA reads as TGTGCCAGCAGCTTAGTTGAACAGGGGGACTACGAGCAGTACTTC.

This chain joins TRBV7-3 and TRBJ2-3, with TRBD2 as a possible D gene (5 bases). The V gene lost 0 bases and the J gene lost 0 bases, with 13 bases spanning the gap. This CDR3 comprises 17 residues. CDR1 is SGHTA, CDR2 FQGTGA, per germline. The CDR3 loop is CASSLTGVARSTDTQYF. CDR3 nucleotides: TGTGCCAGCAGCTTAACGGGAGTAGCGAGAAGCACAGATACGCAGTATTTT.

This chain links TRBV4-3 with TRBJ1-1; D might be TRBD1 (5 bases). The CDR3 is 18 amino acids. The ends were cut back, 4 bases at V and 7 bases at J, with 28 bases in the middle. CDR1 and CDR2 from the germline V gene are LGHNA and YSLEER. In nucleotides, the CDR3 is TGCGCCAGCAGCCGCCTAACGGGGACTTACACGAGAAGGGGTGAAGCTTTCTTT. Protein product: CASSRLTGTYTRRGEAFF.

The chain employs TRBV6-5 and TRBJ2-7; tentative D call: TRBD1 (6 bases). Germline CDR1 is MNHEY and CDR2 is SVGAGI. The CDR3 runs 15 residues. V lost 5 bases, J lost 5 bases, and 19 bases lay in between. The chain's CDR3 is CASSLQFTGTNEQYF. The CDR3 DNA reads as TGTGCCAGCAGTCTCCAATTTACAGGGACCAACGAGCAGTACTTC.

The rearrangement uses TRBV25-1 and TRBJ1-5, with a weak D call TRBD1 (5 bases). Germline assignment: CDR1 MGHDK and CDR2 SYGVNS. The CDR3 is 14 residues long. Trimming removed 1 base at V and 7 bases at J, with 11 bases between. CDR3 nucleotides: TGTGCCAGCAGTGAATTGGGAGGGGAGCAGCCCCAGCATTTT. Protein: CASSELGGEQPQHF. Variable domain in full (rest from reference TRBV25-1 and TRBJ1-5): EADIYQTPRYLVIGTGKKITLECSQTMGHDKMYWYQQDPGMELHLIHYSYGVNSTEKGDLSSESTVSRIRTEHFPLTLESARPSHTSQYLCASSELGGEQPQHFGDGTRLSIL.

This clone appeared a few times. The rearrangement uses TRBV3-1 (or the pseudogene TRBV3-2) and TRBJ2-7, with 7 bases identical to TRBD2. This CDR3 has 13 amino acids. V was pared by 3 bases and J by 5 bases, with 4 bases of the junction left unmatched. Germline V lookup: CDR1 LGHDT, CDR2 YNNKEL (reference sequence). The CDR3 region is CASSHRGENEQYF. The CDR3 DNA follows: TGTGCCAGCAGCCACCGGGGGGAGAACGAGCAGTACTTC.

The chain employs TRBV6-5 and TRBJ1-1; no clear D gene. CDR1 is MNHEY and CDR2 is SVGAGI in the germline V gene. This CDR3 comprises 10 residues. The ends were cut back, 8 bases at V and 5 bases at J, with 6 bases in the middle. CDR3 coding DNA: TGTGCCAGCTCCTTGACTGAAGCTTTCTTT. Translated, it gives CASSLTEAFF.

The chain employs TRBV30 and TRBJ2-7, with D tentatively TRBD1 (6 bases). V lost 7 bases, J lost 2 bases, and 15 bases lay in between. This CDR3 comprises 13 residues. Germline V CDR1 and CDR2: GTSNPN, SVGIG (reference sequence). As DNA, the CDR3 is TGTGCCTCCAGGGGCGGCACCCCCTACGAGCAGTACTTC. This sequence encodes CASRGGTPYEQYF. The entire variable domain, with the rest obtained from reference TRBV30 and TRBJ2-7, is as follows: SQTIHQWPATLVQPVGSPLSLECTVEGTSNPNLYWYRQAAGRGLQLLFYSVGIGQISSEVPQNLSASRPQDRQFILSSKKLLLSDSGFYLCASRGGTPYEQYFGPGTRLTVT.

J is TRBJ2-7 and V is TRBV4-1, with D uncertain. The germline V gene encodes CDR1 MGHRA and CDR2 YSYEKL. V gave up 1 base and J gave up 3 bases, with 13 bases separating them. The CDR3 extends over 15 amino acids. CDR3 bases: TGCGCCAGCAGCCAAGCCGTTAGTGCCTTCTACGAGCAGTACTTC. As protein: CASSQAVSAFYEQYF.

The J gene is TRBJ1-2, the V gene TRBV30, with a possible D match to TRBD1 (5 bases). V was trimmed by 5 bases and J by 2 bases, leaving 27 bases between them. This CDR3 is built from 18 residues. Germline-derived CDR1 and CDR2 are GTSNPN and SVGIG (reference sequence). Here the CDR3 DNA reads TGTGCCTGGGTAGGGGCCCTACCCGCAGGACCGGCCAACTATGGCTACACCTTC. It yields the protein CAWVGALPAGPANYGYTF.

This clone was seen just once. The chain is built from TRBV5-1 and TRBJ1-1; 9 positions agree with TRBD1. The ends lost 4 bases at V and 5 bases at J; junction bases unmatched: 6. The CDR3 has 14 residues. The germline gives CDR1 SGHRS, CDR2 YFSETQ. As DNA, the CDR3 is TGCGCCAGCAGCGCGGGACAGGGTGGTACTGAAGCTTTCTTT. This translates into CASSAGQGGTEAFF.

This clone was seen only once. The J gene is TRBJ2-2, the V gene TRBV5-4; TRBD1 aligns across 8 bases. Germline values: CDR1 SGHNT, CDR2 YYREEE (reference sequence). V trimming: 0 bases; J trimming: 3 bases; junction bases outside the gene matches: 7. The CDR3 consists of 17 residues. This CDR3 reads CASSLEAYRGYTGELFF. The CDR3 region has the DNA TGTGCCAGCAGCTTGGAGGCGTACAGGGGGTACACCGGGGAGCTGTTTTTT.

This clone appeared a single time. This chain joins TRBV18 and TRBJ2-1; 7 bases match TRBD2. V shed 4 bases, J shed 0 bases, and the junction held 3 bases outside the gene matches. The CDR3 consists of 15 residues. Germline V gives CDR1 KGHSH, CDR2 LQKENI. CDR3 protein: CASSLGLGSYNEQFF. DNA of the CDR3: TGTGCCAGCTCACTTGGACTAGGCTCCTACAATGAGCAGTTCTTC.